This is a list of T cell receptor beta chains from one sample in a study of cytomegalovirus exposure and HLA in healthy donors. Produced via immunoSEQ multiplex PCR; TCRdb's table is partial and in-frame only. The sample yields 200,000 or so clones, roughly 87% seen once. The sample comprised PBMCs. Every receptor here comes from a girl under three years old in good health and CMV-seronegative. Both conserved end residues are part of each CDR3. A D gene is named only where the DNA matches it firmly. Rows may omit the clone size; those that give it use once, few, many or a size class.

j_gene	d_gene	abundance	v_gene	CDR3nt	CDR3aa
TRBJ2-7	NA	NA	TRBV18	TGTGCCAGCTCACCGGGACTCCTTAGCTCCTACGAGCAGTACTTC	CASSPGLLSSYEQYF
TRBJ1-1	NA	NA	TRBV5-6	TGTGCCAGCAGCTTTCTGAGCTCGTGGGGGGGGAACACTGAAGCTTTCTTT	CASSFLSSWGGNTEAFF
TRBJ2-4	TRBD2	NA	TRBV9	TGTGCCAGCAGCGTAGGGACTAGTAGGAACATTCAGTACTTC	CASSVGTSRNIQYF
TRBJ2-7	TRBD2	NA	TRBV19	TGTGCCAGTATTCGGACTAGCGGGAGCCGTTACGAGCAGTACTTC	CASIRTSGSRYEQYF
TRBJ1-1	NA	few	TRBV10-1	TGCGCCAGCAGTGAGTCTGACACCTACACTGAAGCTTTCTTT	CASSESDTYTEAFF
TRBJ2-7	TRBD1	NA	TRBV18	TGTGCCAGCTCACCACAGGGACAGGGGTCCTACGAGCAGTACTTC	CASSPQGQGSYEQYF
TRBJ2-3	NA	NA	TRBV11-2	TGTGCCAGCAGCTTCAGGGTTTCAGATACGCAGTATTTT	CASSFRVSDTQYF
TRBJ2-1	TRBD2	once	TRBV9	TGTGCCAGCAGCCCTACTAGCGGGGTATACAATGAGCAGTTCTTC	CASSPTSGVYNEQFF
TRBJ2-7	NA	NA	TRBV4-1	TGCGCCAGCAGCCAAGTGGGAGATGAGCAGTACTTC	CASSQVGDEQYF
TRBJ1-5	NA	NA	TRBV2	TGTGCCAGCAGGGAGGACAGCCAGCCCCAGCATTTT	CASREDSQPQHF
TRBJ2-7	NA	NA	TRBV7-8	TGTGCCAGCAGCCCCCCAACCCCAGGTCCTTACGAGCAGTACTTC	CASSPPTPGPYEQYF
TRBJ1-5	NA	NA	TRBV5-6	TGTGCCAGCAGCCTAGGTGCCCAGCCCCAGCATTTT	CASSLGAQPQHF
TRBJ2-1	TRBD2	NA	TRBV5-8	TGTGCCAGCAGCTTGGTGGTGGGGGGGACTTACAATGAGCAGTTCTTC	CASSLVVGGTYNEQFF